These 27 T cell receptor beta chains came from one sample sequenced in a study of T cell responses to AZD1222 COVID-19 vaccine (dated by TCRdb to about 2021). Libraries were made using the immunoSEQ multiplex PCR assay. TCRdb took over this immuneACCESS table, retaining in-frame rearrangements with V and J assigned. Such tables are incomplete; in checked studies, under half of the missing clones stem from an unresolved V gene, and the remainder is unexplained. This sample is represented by 100,000 or so clones; around nine tenths of them were singletons. About 9.1% of the sample rests with the top ten. The sample's time point, from its label and the paper: baseline before first vaccination. This specimen consisted of peripheral blood, obtained on day 0 of AZD1222 vaccination. The receptors derive from an adult in good health.

A note on this clone: Other DNA sequences in the same sample also yield this CDR3. This chain uses TRBV5-5 with TRBJ2-7; possibly TRBD1 or TRBD2 for D (5 bases each). The CDR3 covers 14 residues. Trimming stripped 0 bases from V and 0 bases from J, with 7 bases between. The V gene's germline CDR1 is SGHKS and CDR2 YYEKEE (reference sequence). CDR3 protein: CASSLGGSSYEQYF. The CDR3 bases are TGTGCCAGCAGCTTGGGGGGGAGCTCCTACGAGCAGTACTTC.

The chain joins TRBV5-5 to TRBJ2-3; TRBD2 aligns across 9 bases. Germline values: CDR1 SGHKS, CDR2 YYEKEE (reference sequence). The V and J ends lost 0 bases and 6 bases, in that order; junction bases with no gene match: 8. The CDR3 extends over 16 amino acids. The CDR3 is CASSLVPSGKLDTQYF. CDR3 in DNA: TGTGCCAGCAGCTTGGTGCCTAGCGGGAAATTGGATACGCAGTATTTT. The whole variable domain, remainder taken from reference TRBV5-5 and TRBJ2-3, is DAGVTQSPTHLIKTRGQQVTLRCSPISGHKSVSWYQQVLGQGPQFIFQYYEKEERGRGNFPDRFSARQFPNYSSELNVNALLLGDSALYLCASSLVPSGKLDTQYFGPGTRLTVL.

This clone appeared a few times. The chain has TRBV29-1 and TRBJ1-2; D is undetermined. V lost 1 base and J 8 bases, leaving 11 bases between the germline ends. Germline CDR1 and CDR2: SQVTM and ANQGSEA. This CDR3 contains 12 residues. CDR3 nucleotide sequence: TGCAGCGTTGAAGGAAGGAGTTGGGGCTACACCTTC. Its translation is CSVEGRSWGYTF.

The count of this clone is one. This sequence joins TRBV9 and TRBJ2-1, with D perhaps TRBD2 (5 bases). CDR1 and CDR2 (germline): SGDLS, YYNGEE. This CDR3 is built from 16 residues. V was pared by 2 bases and J by 4 bases, with 16 bases between. The CDR3 DNA reads TGTGCCAGCAGCGTGGTCCGGGGATCCGGTTACAATGAGCAGTTCTTC. Translating gives CASSVVRGSGYNEQFF.

This clone came up a few times. Germline and junction disagree at one end, which may indicate a read error. V and J are TRBV5-8 and TRBJ2-7; a possible D gene is TRBD2 (6 bases). This CDR3 is built from 12 residues. Germline-derived CDR1 and CDR2 are SGHTS and YDEGEE. CDR3 sequence reads: CASSWRDVELYF. DNA for the CDR3: TGTGCCAGCAGCTGGCGGGACGTTGAGCTGTACTTC.

The chain is built from TRBV10-3 and TRBJ2-5, with 10 bases identical to TRBD2. Losses at the gene ends were 5 bases for V and 2 bases for J; bases not matched to a gene: 5. The CDR3 is 15 amino acids. Germline V gene sequence: CDR1 ENHRY, CDR2 SYGVKD. The CDR3 sequence: CAISSPGLAQETQYF. The CDR3, as DNA: TGTGCCATCAGTAGCCCGGGACTAGCGCAAGAGACCCAGTACTTC.

This chain uses TRBV10-3 with TRBJ1-2, with D maybe TRBD1 (5 bases). The V and J ends lost 4 bases and 2 bases respectively, with 5 bases between them. The CDR3 is made up of 12 amino acids. Germline-derived CDR1 and CDR2 are ENHRY and SYGVKD. DNA of the CDR3: TGTGCCATCAGTGGGGGGAACTATGGCTACACCTTC. Its translation: CAISGGNYGYTF.

This rearrangement joins TRBV3-1 (or the pseudogene TRBV3-2) to TRBJ2-7, with TRBD2 matching 10 bases. The CDR3 extends over 17 amino acids. The germline CDR1 and CDR2 sequences are LGHDT and YNNKEL (reference sequence). V lost 2 bases to trimming and J lost 0 bases; unmatched junction nucleotides: 7. The CDR3 sequence: CASSQRRLAGLSYEQYF. CDR3 bases: TGTGCCAGCAGCCAACGCCGACTAGCGGGCCTCTCCTACGAGCAGTACTTC.

The gene calls are TRBV7-6 and TRBJ1-1, with a possible D match to TRBD1 (6 bases). V was pared by 5 bases and J by 1 base, with 14 bases between. The length of the CDR3 is 15 residues. Germline V gives CDR1 SGHVS, CDR2 FNYEAQ. The CDR3 loop reads CASSLNGQPNTEAFF. CDR3 nucleotide sequence: TGTGCCAGCAGCCTAAACGGACAGCCGAACACTGAAGCTTTCTTT.

Comments on this clone: The sample holds other DNA sequences that translate to the same CDR3. The chain has TRBV2 and TRBJ2-7; D is uncertain. The V gene lost 5 bases and the J gene lost 3 bases, with 2 bases spanning the gap. Germline lookup yields CDR1 SNHLY and CDR2 FYNNEI. This CDR3 has 10 residues. CDR3 nucleotides: TGTGCCAGCAGTATCTACGAGCAGTACTTC. It translates to CASSIYEQYF.

The table lists this clone with a few counts. This chain uses TRBV27 with TRBJ2-5; D ambiguous. Germline-derived CDR1 and CDR2 are MNHEY and SMNVEV (reference sequence). The CDR3 runs 12 residues. V lost 5 bases and J 0 bases, leaving 4 bases between the germline ends. The CDR3 is CASSTDQETQYF. Written as DNA, the CDR3 is TGTGCCAGCAGTACCGACCAAGAGACCCAGTACTTC.

The V call is TRBV3-1 (or the pseudogene TRBV3-2), the J call TRBJ2-3, with no clear D. The CDR3 covers 15 residues. The V gene's germline CDR1 is LGHDT and CDR2 YNNKEL (reference sequence). The V end was cut by 5 bases, the J end by 10 bases, with 22 bases between. For the CDR3, the DNA is TGTGCCAGCAGCTTCCGCCCCCTCGACGCGCCTCCGCAGTATTTT. This encodes CASSFRPLDAPPQYF.

This clone came up a few times. The V and J genes are TRBV30 and TRBJ1-2, with no clear D. The V end lost 2 bases, the J end lost 4 bases, and 17 bases lay between the germline ends. The CDR3 covers 15 residues. The germline CDR1 and CDR2 sequences are GTSNPN and SVGIG (reference sequence). This chain's CDR3 is CAWSIGYEGFYGYTF. The CDR3 DNA reads TGTGCCTGGAGTATTGGGTATGAGGGATTCTATGGCTACACCTTC.

This rearrangement joins TRBV6-2 or TRBV6-3 to TRBJ2-7; D is unresolved. Germline V gives CDR1 MNHEY, CDR2 SVGEGT. Trimming stripped 6 bases from V and 5 bases from J, with 14 bases between. CDR3 length equals 13 residues. CDR3: CASSPVVVHEQYF. In DNA, the CDR3 is TGTGCCAGCAGCCCAGTTGTAGTCCACGAGCAGTACTTC.

This sequence joins TRBV10-3 and TRBJ2-1, with 13 bases fitting TRBD2. The trim removed 7 bases at V and 0 bases at J, leaving 6 bases unmatched. Germline CDR1 ENHRY, CDR2 SYGVKD. The CDR3 length is 17 residues. CDR3 sequence (DNA): TGTGCCATCAAGACGGGGACTAGCGGGAACTCCTACAATGAGCAGTTCTTC. Encoded protein: CAIKTGTSGNSYNEQFF.

The CDR3 loop is CASSLEAANTEAFF. The CDR3 DNA is TGCGCCAGCAGCTTGGAGGCGGCGAACACTGAAGCTTTCTTT. J is TRBJ1-1 and V is TRBV5-1; D unclear. Germline V gives CDR1 SGHRS, CDR2 YFSETQ. The CDR3 length is 14 residues. Trimming removed 0 bases from V and 1 base from J, with 7 bases in between.

The chain employs TRBV30 and TRBJ1-5; 7 bases fit TRBD1. The V gene's germline CDR1 is GTSNPN and CDR2 SVGIG (reference sequence). This CDR3 region has 13 residues. Germline trimming cut 2 bases from V and 5 bases from J; bases unmatched to any gene: 3. CDR3 in amino acids: CAWSRGGDQPQHF. In nucleotides, the CDR3 is TGTGCCTGGAGTCGAGGGGGCGATCAGCCCCAGCATTTT.

The rearrangement joins TRBV2 to TRBJ2-2; 9 bases map to TRBD2. The J segment lost 9 bases and the V segment lost 10 bases, leaving 9 bases of the junction unmatched. Germline V gene data show CDR1 as SNHLY and CDR2 as FYNNEI. This CDR3 spans 13 amino acids. CDR3 bases: TGTGCCACCCGAATAGCGGGAGTCCGGGAGCTGTTTTTT. It encodes CATRIAGVRELFF. Using reference TRBV2 and TRBJ2-2 for the parts outside the CDR3, the full variable domain is EPEVTQTPSHQVTQMGQEVILRCVPISNHLYFYWYRQILGQKVEFLVSFYNNEISEKSEIFDDQFSVERPDGSNFTLKIRSTKLEDSAMYFCATRIAGVRELFFGEGSRLTVL.

The chain links TRBV5-1 to TRBJ1-1; 8 bases are a match to TRBD1. Germline assignment: CDR1 SGHRS and CDR2 YFSETQ. The CDR3 totals 15 residues. V gave up 4 bases and J gave up 4 bases; unmatched junction bases: 9. The CDR3 DNA reads as TGCGCCAGCAGCCTGGCAATAGGACAGGGCACTGAAGCTTTCTTT. This codes for CASSLAIGQGTEAFF.

The V gene is TRBV7-3, the J gene TRBJ2-5; D may be TRBD2 (5 bases). V was pared by 6 bases and J by 9 bases, with 14 bases between. The CDR3 length is 12 residues. Germline CDR1 is SGHTA and CDR2 is FQGTGA. For the CDR3, the DNA is TGTGCCAGCAGTCAGCGGTCCGGGGCCCAGTACTTC. This gives the protein CASSQRSGAQYF.

This clone was found once. The chain couples TRBV20-1 to TRBJ2-5; D is unclear. Germline loops: CDR1 DFQATT, CDR2 SNEGSKA (reference sequence). CDR3 length: 10 residues. V lost 7 bases and J 2 bases, leaving 5 bases between the germline ends. In DNA, the CDR3 is TGCAGTGAGGGTCAAGAGACCCAGTACTTC. This translates into CSEGQETQYF.

This rearrangement joins TRBV25-1 to TRBJ1-3, with D perhaps matching TRBD1 (6 bases). Germline V gives CDR1 MGHDK, CDR2 SYGVNS. The CDR3 is 16 residues long. With 6 bases removed from V and 0 bases from J, the gap between germline ends came to 15 bases. The CDR3 spells CASRETGSPSGNTIYF. DNA for the CDR3: TGTGCCAGCAGAGAGACAGGTAGTCCCTCTGGAAACACCATATATTTT.

The CDR3 coding sequence is TGCAGCGTTGGGACAGGGAATGAAAAACTGTTTTTT. It specifies CSVGTGNEKLFF. The V call is TRBV29-1, the J call TRBJ1-4; TRBD1 matches 8 bases. J was trimmed by 5 bases and V by 4 bases; bases with no gene match: 0. Germline V gene sequence: CDR1 SQVTM, CDR2 ANQGSEA. This CDR3 region has 12 residues.

This chain joins TRBV3-1 (or the pseudogene TRBV3-2) and TRBJ2-3, with 11 bases that match TRBD2. Germline trimming cut 2 bases from V and 1 base from J; bases unmatched to any gene: 2. The CDR3 sequence is 16 residues long. Germline CDR1 is LGHDT and CDR2 is YNNKEL (reference sequence). CDR3 amino acids: CASSQLAGGRTDTQYF. The CDR3 bases are TGTGCCAGCAGCCAACTAGCGGGAGGCCGCACAGATACGCAGTATTTT.

J is TRBJ2-1 and V is TRBV10-3; 9 bases agree with TRBD2. The CDR3 contains 16 residues. V lost 6 bases and J lost 0; bases outside the gene matches: 6. Germline CDR1 ENHRY, CDR2 SYGVKD. The CDR3 here is CAISQGLALSYNEQFF. In nucleotides, the CDR3 is TGTGCCATCAGCCAAGGACTAGCGCTCTCCTACAATGAGCAGTTCTTC.

The chain employs TRBV10-3 and TRBJ2-5; 9 bases align to TRBD2. Unmatched junction bases numbered 12, after V lost 4 bases and J lost 3 bases. In germline, CDR1 is ENHRY, CDR2 SYGVKD. The CDR3 extends over 17 amino acids. CDR3 sequence reads: CAISGQGGASGEETQYF. CDR3 coding DNA: TGTGCCATCAGTGGTCAGGGGGGGGCTAGCGGGGAAGAGACCCAGTACTTC.

The CDR3 sequence is CASSLGDSQPQHF. The CDR3 bases are TGCGCCAGCAGCTTGGGAGACAGTCAGCCCCAGCATTTT. This chain connects TRBV5-1 to TRBJ1-5, with D possibly matching TRBD1 (5 bases). The CDR3 length is 13 residues. Germline values: CDR1 SGHRS, CDR2 YFSETQ. V lost 0 bases and J 6 bases, leaving 7 bases between the germline ends.